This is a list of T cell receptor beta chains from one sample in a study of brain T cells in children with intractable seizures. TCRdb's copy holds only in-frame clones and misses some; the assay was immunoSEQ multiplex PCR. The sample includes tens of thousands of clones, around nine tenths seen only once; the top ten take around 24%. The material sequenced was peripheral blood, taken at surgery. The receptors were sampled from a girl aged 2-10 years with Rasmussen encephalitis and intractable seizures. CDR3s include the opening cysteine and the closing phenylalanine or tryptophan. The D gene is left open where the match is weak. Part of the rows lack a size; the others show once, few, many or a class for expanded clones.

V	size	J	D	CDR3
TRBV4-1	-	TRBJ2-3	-	CASSRSGTPDTQYF
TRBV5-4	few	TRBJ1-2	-	CASSPRSDYGYTF
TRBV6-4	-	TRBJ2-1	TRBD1	CASSLRDSAYNEQFF
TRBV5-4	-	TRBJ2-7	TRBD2	CASSRPTSGSSHYEQYF
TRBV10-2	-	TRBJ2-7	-	CASTDAPYEQYF
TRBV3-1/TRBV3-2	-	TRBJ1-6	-	CASSHGGAGYNSPLHF
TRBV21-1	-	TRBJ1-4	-	CASAVGPSPTNEKLFF
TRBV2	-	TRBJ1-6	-	CASSEQGFGSPLHF
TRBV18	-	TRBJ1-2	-	CASSPVKDVYGYTF
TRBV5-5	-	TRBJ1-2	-	CASSLGRGSFYGYTF
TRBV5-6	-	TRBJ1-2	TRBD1	CASSSDRVRAGYTF
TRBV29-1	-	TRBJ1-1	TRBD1	CSVLYPGQVGTEAFF
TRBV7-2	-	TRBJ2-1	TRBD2	CASSGLAGGPNEQFF
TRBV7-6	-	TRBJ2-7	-	CASSLISVGKTSYEQYF
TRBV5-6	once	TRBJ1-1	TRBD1	CASSRTGGRVNTEAFF
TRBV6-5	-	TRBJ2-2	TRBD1	CASKGQGPTGELFF
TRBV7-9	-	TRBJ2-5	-	CASSFRVGETQYF
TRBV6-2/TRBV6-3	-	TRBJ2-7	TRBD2	CASSYTLAEGSVYEQYF
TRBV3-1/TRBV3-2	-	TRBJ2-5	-	CASSQEAGLETQYF
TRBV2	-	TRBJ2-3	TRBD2	CASSGSSGGRTDTQYF
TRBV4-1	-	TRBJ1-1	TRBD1	CASSQEAPGQGWGTEAFF
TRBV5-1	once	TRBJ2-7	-	CASSLSLYEQYF
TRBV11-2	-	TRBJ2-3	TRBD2	CASSSGLAAGTDTQYF
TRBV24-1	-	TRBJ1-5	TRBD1	CATSDQGAHQPQHF
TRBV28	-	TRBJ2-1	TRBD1	CASRTTGDEQFF
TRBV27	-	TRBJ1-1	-	CASSLEPAGNTEAFF
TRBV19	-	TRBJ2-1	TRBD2	CASSELAGGTEQFF
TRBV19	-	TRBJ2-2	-	CASSIEASFSGELFF
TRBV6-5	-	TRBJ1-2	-	CASSYSAGQVHGYTF
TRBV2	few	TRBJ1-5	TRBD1	CASSTRGQGNQPQHF
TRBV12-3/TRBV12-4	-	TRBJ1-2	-	CASTGPSYGYTF
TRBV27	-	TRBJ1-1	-	CASRLRTGGPVGNTEAFF
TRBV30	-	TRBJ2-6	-	CAWSVHVTALSGANVLTF
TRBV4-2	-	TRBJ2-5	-	CASSQVGRGRETQYF
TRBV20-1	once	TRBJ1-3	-	CSASRPSGNTIYF
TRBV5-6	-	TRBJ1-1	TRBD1	CASSWKTGENTEAFF
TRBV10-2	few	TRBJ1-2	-	CASSDVVRGGYTF
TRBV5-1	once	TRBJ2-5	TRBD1	CASSLNPGQVGETQYF
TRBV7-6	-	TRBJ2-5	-	CASSLQETQYF